This T cell receptor beta chain is drawn from a study of cytomegalovirus exposure and HLA in healthy donors (dated by TCRdb to about 2017). Concerning the study at large: In an earlier analysis of 587 of the donors, about 270 Gb of sequence data and 95 million to 130 million unique TCR beta sequences from some 170 million T cells were reported. An early release that covered fewer than 800 HLA-typed donors contained about 300 gigabases of sequencing data and tens of millions of unique TCR sequences. Of the roughly 400 genotyped donors, 81% fell in the genetic ancestry cluster associated with self-reported Caucasian donors. The aim of the study was to test whether cataloging public T cell receptors could identify signatures of past pathogen exposure. The T cell repertoires of some 670 subjects were profiled by immunosequencing and related to cytomegalovirus serostatus. Besides the first cohort of hundreds of subjects, a separate validation cohort made up of over a hundred different subjects was used. To predict cytomegalovirus infection status, the study brought together high-throughput TCR immunosequencing, statistical association of individual TCRs with disease status, and machine learning. In a later analysis, previously published TCR beta repertoires from 550 to 750 donors were re-analyzed and high-resolution HLA genotyping was added so that TCR occurrence patterns could be studied. The later analysis used no new phenotypic data to find candidate immune exposures, relying instead on TCR beta sequences and their occurrence across donors. To decide whether each TCR beta V gene segment behaved as functional or pseudogenic, an earlier analysis of several hundred of the donors relied on high-throughput TCR beta sequencing. Donor age, sex, ethnicity and CMV serostatus were compiled together with the repertoire data. Genome-wide SNP genotypes for about 60% of the roughly 700 donors were used in a later genetic analysis, which treated that subset as a discovery cohort. All discovery cohort repertoires had been generated using a single sequencing platform. HLA typing included class I and class II loci at four-digit resolution. The number of donors typed differed by locus, with 629-630 for A, B, C, DRB1 and DQB1, roughly 520 for DQA1, under 610 for DPA1, and roughly 450 for DPB1. A few DR-DQ haplotypes were treated as single units for association and clustering because of strong linkage in the cohort. Among 350 to 400 genotyped donors of the cohort, an average of approximately 230,000 unique TCR beta nucleotide sequences were sequenced per donor, about a sixth of them non-productive.

The study at large found these results: HLA typing was unavailable for some donors at each locus, so association tests used only the typed subset. For the cohort, immune exposure information was limited to CMV serostatus. A cluster of highly shared sequence variants was judged likely to represent a technical artifact of the sequencing pipeline. The earlier analysis of around 600 of the donors excluded some 15 rarely observed V segments, including chromosome 9 orphons, because counts were too low. Correlated functional status among segregating V segments might reflect linkage disequilibrium, but an unknown experimental factor could not be ruled out. Broadly in line with IMGT annotations, most TCR beta V segments showed up in productive rearrangements about 87% or about 30% of the time in an earlier analysis of approximately 640 of the donors. This cohort had only TCR beta chains sequenced, and the lack of alpha or paired-chain data limited which features could be detected. Sequencing depth was assumed to be roughly uniform across donors in the presence/absence analyses, though that assumption may not hold. According to a later analysis, TCR association rates differed among HLA loci, with DRB1 alleles showing the most associated TCRs and HLA-C alleles showing the fewest. A later analysis found that most CMV-associated TCR beta chains appeared HLA-restricted, with HLA associations seemingly driven largely by CMV exposure. Because the 87-base-pair reads could not distinguish some IMGT-functional V segments, including TRBV6-2 and TRBV6-3, those segments were excluded. A further reported finding was that TCR beta sequences accurately predicted the HLA-A and HLA-B alleles for most subjects in the first cohort. Compared with the roughly 670-donor mean, donors in an Asian-associated ancestry cluster had fewer N-insertions in productive TCRs, according to a later genetic analysis. Cytomegalovirus status was reported to be diagnosed by the classifier with high specificity and sensitivity in both the original and validation cohorts. In the study, around 150 TCR beta chains were listed as associated with cytomegalovirus. According to the authors, the approach could potentially be generalized to other disease states and immunological phenotypes. When HLA alleles, especially DR and DQ, strongly co-occurred, attributing TCR associations to individual alleles was difficult. A later analysis reported that several top co-occurrence clusters appeared linked to parvovirus B19, influenza, CMV and Epstein-Barr virus. At a false discovery rate of 0.05, a later analysis linked 16,951 TCR beta sequences to specific HLA alleles. In vitro tests confirmed that three of the cytomegalovirus-associated TCR beta chains recognize cytomegalovirus antigens. An association between a missense DCLRE1C variant and V-gene and J-gene trimming of TCR beta chains was found in a later genetic analysis and replicated in an independent cohort. In a later analysis, HLA-associated TCR beta chains were found to be more clonally expanded and to have lower generation probabilities than equally common non-associated chains. Most TCR sequences were observed very rarely across donors, whereas some public TCRs were present in many individuals.

In total, over 600 healthy bone marrow donors made up the cohort. All cohort members were sampled while nominally healthy, although unrecorded immune exposures were likely present. The donor was CMV seronegative and was included in the group of about 400 seronegative cohort members. Every donor gave a peripheral blood sample, and the peripheral blood mononuclear cells from that sample were used for TCR beta sequencing. The Qiagen DNeasy Blood Extraction Kit was used to extract genomic DNA from the blood cell samples. Libraries were constructed by the immunoSEQ multiplex PCR assay. A mixture of 60 forward primers for TCR Vbeta segments and 13 reverse primers for TCR Jbeta segments was used in the multiplex PCR. A multiplex PCR assay on genomic DNA amplified the CDR3 region of rearranged TCR beta genes. On the Illumina HiSeq System, the amplified TCR beta libraries were sequenced as 87-base-pair reads. The paper's data handling went like this. Across the roughly 640 repertoires, a later analysis counted some 80 million unique TCR beta chains, roughly 11 million of which were shared by at least two donors. A nearest-neighbor algorithm error-corrected the raw reads and collapsed the reads into unique sequences, merging closely related sequences to remove PCR and sequencing errors. To assign V, D and J gene segments, CDR3 sequences were aligned to IMGT reference sequences. For a sequence to be retained, a match of at least six nucleotides was required to both a V gene segment and a J gene segment. A rearrangement counted as productive if the CDR3 had no stop codons and remained in frame with V and J, and every other rearrangement counted as non-productive. CDR3 was defined by IMGT convention, running from the second conserved V-encoded cysteine to the conserved J-encoded phenylalanine. The earlier analysis of about 610 of the donors excluded sequences that lacked an unambiguous match to a single V gene segment. In an earlier analysis of more than 500 of the donors, a V segment was called functional when productive rearrangements were above 56.7%, and segregating when the standard deviation between donors exceeded 5%. A statistical classification framework was built for diagnosing cytomegalovirus status from the catalog of TCR beta chain sequences. A later analysis assigned V and J genes by comparing TCR nucleotide sequences with IMGT/GENE-DB human TR gene sequences. Using the TCRdist pipeline, a later analysis assigned CDR3 sequences along with most-parsimonious VDJ recombination scenarios. In a later analysis, each TCR beta chain was defined by its CDR3 amino acid sequence together with its V-gene family, and reads without a unique V-gene family were excluded. As a way to deal with suspected cross-contamination and a sequencing artifact, a later analysis dropped hundreds of nucleotide sequences that were highly shared and had low generation probability. In a later analysis, a clonal expansion index was calculated for each public chain from normalized within-repertoire ranks of inferred template counts. In a later analysis, generation probabilities were computed using a VDJ recombination model fitted to out-of-frame rearrangements, and the results were checked against IGoR. In a later analysis, TCR-TCR, TCR-HLA and TCR-CMV co-occurrence was scored with hypergeometric tests, and a repertoire-size bias correction was applied to TCR pairs. In a later analysis, false discovery rates were estimated by permuting HLA or CMV assignments 20 times. In a later analysis, co-occurring TCRs were grouped using DBSCAN, with TCRdist sequence similarity added in when clustering inside HLA-allele-positive subsets. For co-occurrence clustering, repertoires with fewer than 30,000 or more than 120,000 public chains were excluded, along with roughly 5 repertoires with anomalous nucleotide sharing. As stored in TCRdb, this immuneACCESS dataset retains in-frame rearrangements with V and J assigned. A fraction of the clones does not appear; measured against another copy, unresolved V genes explain less than half of the discrepancy, and the remainder lacks a known reason. Clone size and the V and J calls come from that table; the DNA yielded D and trimming. The sample data list 60,000 to 75,000 clones, and 73% of these were observed just once. Approximately 5.5% of the sample belongs to the ten largest clones.

The CDR3 numbers 17 residues from cysteine through phenylalanine. CDR3 DNA is the only sequence kept; it has 51 bases, read in frame from the first base. The germline V gene sets CDR1 to SGHAT and CDR2 to FQNNGV. Trimming leaves V shorter by 5 bases and J shorter by 0 bases, with the junction holding 7 bases beyond the gene matches. A remark on this clone: Its cognate antigen has yet to be identified. Base qualities were left out, and no much larger clone turns up one base away.

The clonotype originates from a man aged 50 or older in good health and CMV-seronegative. The sequenced material came from PBMCs. This receptor chain uses TRBV11-2 and TRBJ2-1; 10 middle bases align to TRBD2. The CDR3 protein sequence reads: CASSRGASGSSYNEQFF. The DNA sequence is TGTGCCAGCAGCCGGGGGGCTAGCGGGAGCTCCTACAATGAGCAGTTCTTC.